This entry describes one T cell receptor (beta chain). The assay was immunoSEQ multiplex PCR, and TCRdb's table has in-frame clones only and misses some. Of about 110,000 clones listed, about 90% were seen once; the top ten hold approximately 1.5%. The sample belongs to a study of T cell changes during pregnancy in multiple sclerosis. The source material was peripheral blood, sampled before pregnancy. The sequence derives from a female donor with multiple sclerosis, enrolled in a pregnancy study.

The CDR3 sequence is CASSQRQGRGYTF. The CDR3 bases are TGCGCCAGCAGCCAAAGACAGGGAAGGGGCTACACCTTC. The chain has TRBV4-3 and TRBJ1-2; 7 bases agree with TRBD1. V dropped 2 bases and J dropped 8; count of bases not matched to a gene: 5. Germline V gene sequence: CDR1 LGHNA, CDR2 YSLEER. The CDR3 loop spans 13 amino acids.